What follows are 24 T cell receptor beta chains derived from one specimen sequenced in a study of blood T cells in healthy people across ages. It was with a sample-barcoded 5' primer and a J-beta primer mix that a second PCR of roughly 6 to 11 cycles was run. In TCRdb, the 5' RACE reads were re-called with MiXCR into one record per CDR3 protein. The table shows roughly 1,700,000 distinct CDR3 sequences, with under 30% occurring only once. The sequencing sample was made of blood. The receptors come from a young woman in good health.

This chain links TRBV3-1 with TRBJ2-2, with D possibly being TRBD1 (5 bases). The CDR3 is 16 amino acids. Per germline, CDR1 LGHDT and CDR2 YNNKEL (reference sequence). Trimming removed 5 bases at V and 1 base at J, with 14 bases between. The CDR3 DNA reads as TGTGCCAGCAGCTATAGGGGTGGTTTGAACACCGGGGAGCTGTTTTTT. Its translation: CASSYRGGLNTGELFF.

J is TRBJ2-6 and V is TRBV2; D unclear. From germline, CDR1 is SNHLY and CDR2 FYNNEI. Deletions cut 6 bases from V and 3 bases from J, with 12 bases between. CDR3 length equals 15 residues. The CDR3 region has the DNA TGTGCCAGCAGGCCCGGGCCCATTGGGGCCAACGTCCTGACTTTC. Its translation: CASRPGPIGANVLTF.

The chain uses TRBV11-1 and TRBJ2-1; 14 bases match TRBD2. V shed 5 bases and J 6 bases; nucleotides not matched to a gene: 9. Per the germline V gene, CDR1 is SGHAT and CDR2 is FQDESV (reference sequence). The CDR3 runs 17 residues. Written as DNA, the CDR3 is TGTGCCAGCAGCGAGACTAGCGGGGGGGCTCAAAGCAATGAGCAGTTCTTC. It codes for CASSETSGGAQSNEQFF.

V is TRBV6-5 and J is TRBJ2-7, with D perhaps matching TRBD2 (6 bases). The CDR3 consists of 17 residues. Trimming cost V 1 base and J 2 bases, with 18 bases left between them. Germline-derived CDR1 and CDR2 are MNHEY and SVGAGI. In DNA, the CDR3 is TGTGCCAGCAGTTACTTTCGCCTCGGGAGATCGACCTACGAGCAGTACTTC. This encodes CASSYFRLGRSTYEQYF.

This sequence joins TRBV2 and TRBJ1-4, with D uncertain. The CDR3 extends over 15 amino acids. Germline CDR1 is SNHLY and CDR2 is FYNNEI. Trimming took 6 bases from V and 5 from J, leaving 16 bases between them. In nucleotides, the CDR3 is TGTGCCAGCAGGGGCGACTTAGGCCGGAATGAAAAACTGTTTTTT. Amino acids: CASRGDLGRNEKLFF.

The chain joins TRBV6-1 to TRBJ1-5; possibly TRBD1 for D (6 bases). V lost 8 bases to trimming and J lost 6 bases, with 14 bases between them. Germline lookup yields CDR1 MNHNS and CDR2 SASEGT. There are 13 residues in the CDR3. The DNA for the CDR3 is TGTGCCAGCGGGGGCGGGGGCGGTCAGCCCCAGCATTTT. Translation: CASGGGGGQPQHF.

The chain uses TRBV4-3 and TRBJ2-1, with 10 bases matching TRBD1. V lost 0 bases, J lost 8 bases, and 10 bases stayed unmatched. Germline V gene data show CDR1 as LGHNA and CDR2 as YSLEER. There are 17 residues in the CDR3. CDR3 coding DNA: TGCGCCAGCAGCCAAGATTCAGCGGGACAGGGGATGGATGAGCAGTTCTTC. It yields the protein CASSQDSAGQGMDEQFF.

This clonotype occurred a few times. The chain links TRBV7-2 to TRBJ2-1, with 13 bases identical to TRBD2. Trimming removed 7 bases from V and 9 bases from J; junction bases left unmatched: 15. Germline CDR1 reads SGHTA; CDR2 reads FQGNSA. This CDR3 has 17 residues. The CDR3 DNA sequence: TGTGCCAGCACGCCTTCGAGGACTAGCGGGAGTTCGGGTGAGCAGTTCTTC. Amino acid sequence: CASTPSRTSGSSGEQFF.

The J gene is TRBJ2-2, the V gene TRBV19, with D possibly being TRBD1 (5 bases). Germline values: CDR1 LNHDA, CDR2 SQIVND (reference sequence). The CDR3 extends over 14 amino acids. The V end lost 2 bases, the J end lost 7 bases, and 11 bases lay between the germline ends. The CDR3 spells CASSIYGAGGELFF. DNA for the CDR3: TGTGCCAGTAGTATATATGGGGCTGGCGGGGAGCTGTTTTTT.

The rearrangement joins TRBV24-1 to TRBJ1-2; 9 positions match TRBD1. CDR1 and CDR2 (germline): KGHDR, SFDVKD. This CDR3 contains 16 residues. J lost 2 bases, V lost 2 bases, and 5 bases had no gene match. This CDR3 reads CATSDSGDRVNYGYTF. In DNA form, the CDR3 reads TGTGCCACCAGTGATTCGGGGGACAGGGTCAACTATGGCTACACCTTC.

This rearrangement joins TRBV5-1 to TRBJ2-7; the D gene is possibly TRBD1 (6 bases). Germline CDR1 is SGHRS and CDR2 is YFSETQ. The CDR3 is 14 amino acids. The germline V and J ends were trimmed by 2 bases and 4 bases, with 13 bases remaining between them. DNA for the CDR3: TGCGCCAGCAGCTTCGGACAGAGGGAATACGAGCAGTACTTC. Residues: CASSFGQREYEQYF.

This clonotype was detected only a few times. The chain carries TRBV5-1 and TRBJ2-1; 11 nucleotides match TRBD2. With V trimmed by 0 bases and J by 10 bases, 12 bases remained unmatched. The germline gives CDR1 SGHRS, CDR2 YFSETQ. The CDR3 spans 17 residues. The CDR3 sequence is CASSLGAVSGRGSEQFF. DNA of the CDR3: TGCGCCAGCAGCTTGGGAGCGGTTAGCGGGAGGGGGTCGGAGCAGTTCTTC.

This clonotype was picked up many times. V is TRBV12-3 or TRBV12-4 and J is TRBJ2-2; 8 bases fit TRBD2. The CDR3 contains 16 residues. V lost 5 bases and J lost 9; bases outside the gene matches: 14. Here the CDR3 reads CASSPAGGAKARELFF. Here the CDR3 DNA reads TGTGCCAGCAGTCCGGCCGGGGGGGCCAAAGCAAGGGAGCTGTTTTTT.

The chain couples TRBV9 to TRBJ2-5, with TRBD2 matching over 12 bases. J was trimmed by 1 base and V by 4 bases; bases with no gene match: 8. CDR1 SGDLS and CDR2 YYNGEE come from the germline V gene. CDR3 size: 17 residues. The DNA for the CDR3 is TGTGCCAGCAGCCCCGGAACTAGCGGGAGGACCCAAGAGACCCAGTACTTC. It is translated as CASSPGTSGRTQETQYF.

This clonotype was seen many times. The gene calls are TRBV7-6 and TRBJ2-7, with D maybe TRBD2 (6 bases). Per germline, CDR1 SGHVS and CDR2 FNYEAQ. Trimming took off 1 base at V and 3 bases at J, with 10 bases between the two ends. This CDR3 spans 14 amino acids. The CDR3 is CASSLGGADYEQYF. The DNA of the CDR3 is TGTGCCAGCAGCTTAGGCGGGGCAGACTACGAGCAGTACTTC.

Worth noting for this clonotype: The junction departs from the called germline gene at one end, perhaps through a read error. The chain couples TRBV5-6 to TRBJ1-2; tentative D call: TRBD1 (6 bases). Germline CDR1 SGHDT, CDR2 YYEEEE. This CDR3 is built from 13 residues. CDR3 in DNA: TGTGTCAGCAGCTTGGGGGCAGGGGATGGCTACACCTTC. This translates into CVSSLGAGDGYTF. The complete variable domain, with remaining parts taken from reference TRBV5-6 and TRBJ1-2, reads DAGVTQSPTHLIKTRGQQVTLRCSPKSGHDTVSWYQQALGQGPQFIFQYYEEEERQRGNFPDRFSGHQFPNYSSELNVNALLLGDSALYLCVSSLGAGDGYTFGSGTRLTVV.

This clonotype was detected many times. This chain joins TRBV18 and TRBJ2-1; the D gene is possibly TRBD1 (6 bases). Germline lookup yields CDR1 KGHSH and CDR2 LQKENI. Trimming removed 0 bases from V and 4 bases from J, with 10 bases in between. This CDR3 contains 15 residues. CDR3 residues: CASSPPQGSYNEQFF. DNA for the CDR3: TGTGCCAGCTCACCACCGCAGGGGAGTTACAATGAGCAGTTCTTC.

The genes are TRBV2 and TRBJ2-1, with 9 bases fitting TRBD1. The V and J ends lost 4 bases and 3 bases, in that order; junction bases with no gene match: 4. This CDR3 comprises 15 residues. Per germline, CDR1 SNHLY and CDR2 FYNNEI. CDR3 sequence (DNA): TGTGCCAGCAGTGGGGACAGGGACATCTACAATGAGCAGTTCTTC. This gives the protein CASSGDRDIYNEQFF.

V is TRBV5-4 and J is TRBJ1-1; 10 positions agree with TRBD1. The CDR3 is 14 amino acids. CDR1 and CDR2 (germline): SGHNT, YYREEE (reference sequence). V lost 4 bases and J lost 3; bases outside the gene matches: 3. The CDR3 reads CASSIGQGDTEAFF. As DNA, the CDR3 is TGTGCCAGCAGCATCGGACAGGGGGACACTGAAGCTTTCTTT. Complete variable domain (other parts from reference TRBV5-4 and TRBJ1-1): ETGVTQSPTHLIKTRGQQVTLRCSSQSGHNTVSWYQQALGQGPQFIFQYYREEENGRGNFPPRFSGLQFPNYSSELNVNALELDDSALYLCASSIGQGDTEAFFGQGTRLTVV.

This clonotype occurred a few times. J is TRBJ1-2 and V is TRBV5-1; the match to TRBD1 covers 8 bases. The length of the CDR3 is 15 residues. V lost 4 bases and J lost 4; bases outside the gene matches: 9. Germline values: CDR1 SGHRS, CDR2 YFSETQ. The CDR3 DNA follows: TGCGCCAGCAGCCCCTTAATGACAGGGGCCTATGGCTACACCTTC. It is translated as CASSPLMTGAYGYTF.

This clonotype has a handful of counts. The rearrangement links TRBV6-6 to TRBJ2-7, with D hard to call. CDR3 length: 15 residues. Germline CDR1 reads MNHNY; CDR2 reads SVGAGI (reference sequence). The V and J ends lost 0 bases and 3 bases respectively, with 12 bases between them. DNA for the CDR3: TGTGCCAGCAGTTACTCGAGTGGGATCGGCTACGAGCAGTACTTC. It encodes CASSYSSGIGYEQYF.

Written as DNA, the CDR3 is TGTGCCAGCAGCTTAATGTCCTCAGGGGTCACTGAAGCTTTCTTT. Translating gives CASSLMSSGVTEAFF. The chain employs TRBV11-1 and TRBJ1-1; tentative D call: TRBD1 (6 bases). Trimming pared 2 bases from V and 4 bases from J, leaving 14 bases between. The length of the CDR3 is 15 residues. Germline CDR1 SGHAT, CDR2 FQDESV (reference sequence).

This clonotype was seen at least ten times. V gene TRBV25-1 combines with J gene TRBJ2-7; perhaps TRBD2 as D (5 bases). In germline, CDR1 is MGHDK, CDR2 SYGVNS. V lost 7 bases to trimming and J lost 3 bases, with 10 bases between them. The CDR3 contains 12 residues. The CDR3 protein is CASTADGYEQYF. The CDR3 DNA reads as TGTGCCAGCACAGCGGACGGCTACGAGCAGTACTTC.

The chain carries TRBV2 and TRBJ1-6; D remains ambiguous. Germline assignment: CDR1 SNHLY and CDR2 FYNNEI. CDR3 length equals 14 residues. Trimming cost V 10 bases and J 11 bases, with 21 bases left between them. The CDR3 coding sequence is TGTGCCACCAAGGCTGACCGTCAGGATCCACCCCTCCACTTT. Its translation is CATKADRQDPPLHF.